The rows below give T cell receptor beta chains drawn from one sample of a study of Ad26.COV2.S vaccination and SARS-CoV-2 variants. The data were produced by immunoSEQ multiplex PCR, yet TCRdb's version contains in-frame clones alone and is incomplete. This table holds roughly 460,000 clones, 70% to 90% found once. The sample in question was peripheral blood, obtained in a trial of Ad26.COV2.S vaccine versus placebo. Receptors were obtained from a person between 18 and 59 years old who received the Ad26.COV2.S COVID-19 vaccine or a placebo. The CDR3 runs from the conserved cysteine through the conserved F or W. The D gene is left open where the match is weak. Some rows mark clone size as missing; the rest say once, few, many or name a class of expanded clone.

CDR3aa | CDR3nt | abundance | d_gene | j_gene | v_gene
CARQTSGCDYEQYF | TGTGCCCGCCAGACTAGCGGATGTGACTACGAGCAGTACTTC | . | TRBD2 | TRBJ2-7 | TRBV5-4
CASYGQGANTEAFF | TGTGCCAGCTACGGTCAGGGGGCGAACACTGAAGCTTTCTTT | once | TRBD1 | TRBJ1-1 | TRBV18
CASSQGPGQDYNEQFF | TGCGCCAGCAGCCAAGGTCCGGGACAGGACTACAATGAGCAGTTCTTC | . | TRBD1 | TRBJ2-1 | TRBV4-1
CASSPMGHTNTDTQYF | TGTGCCAGCAGCCCCATGGGGCACACAAACACAGATACGCAGTATTTT | once | . | TRBJ2-3 | TRBV9
CASSLYGSDEKLFF | TGTGCCAGCAGCTTGTATGGGTCGGATGAAAAACTGTTTTTT | . | . | TRBJ1-4 | TRBV5-4
CASSFTRGQRYEQYF | TGTGCCAGCAGTTTCACACGGGGACAGCGATACGAGCAGTACTTC | . | TRBD1 | TRBJ2-7 | TRBV28
CASSHQSQGWGSYEQYF | TGCGCCAGCAGCCATCAATCACAGGGTTGGGGCTCCTACGAGCAGTACTTC | once | . | TRBJ2-7 | TRBV4-1
CASRVRDRAADTQYF | TGTGCCAGCAGGGTCCGGGACAGGGCGGCAGATACGCAGTATTTT | . | TRBD1 | TRBJ2-3 | TRBV6-5
CASSHLRITGELFF | TGCGCCAGCAGCCACCTCAGAATAACCGGGGAGCTGTTTTTT | . | . | TRBJ2-2 | TRBV4-1
CASSPGAWQGEWAFF | TGTGCCAGCAGCCCCGGGGCGTGGCAGGGGGAGTGGGCTTTCTTT | . | TRBD1 | TRBJ1-1 | TRBV3-1/TRBV3-2
CASSLDGTSGFTDTQYF | TGCGCCAGCAGCTTGGATGGGACTAGCGGATTCACAGATACGCAGTATTTT | . | TRBD2 | TRBJ2-3 | TRBV5-1
CASSLRGGGIQYF | TGTGCCAGCAGCCTAAGGGGGGGTGGCATTCAGTACTTC | . | . | TRBJ2-4 | TRBV6-6
CATRGTGGTDTQYF | TGTGCCACCCGAGGGACAGGGGGCACAGATACGCAGTATTTT | . | TRBD1 | TRBJ2-3 | TRBV6-6
CASYGELAGFTDTQYF | TGTGCCAGCTACGGCGAACTAGCGGGCTTCACAGATACGCAGTATTTT | once | . | TRBJ2-3 | TRBV21-1
CASSFFKGQNNQPQHF | TGTGCCAGCAGTTTTTTTAAGGGACAGAACAATCAGCCCCAGCATTTT | . | TRBD1 | TRBJ1-5 | TRBV28
CASSPTGVDEKLFF | TGTGCCAGCAGCCCGACAGGGGTCGATGAAAAACTGTTTTTT | . | TRBD1 | TRBJ1-4 | TRBV3-1/TRBV3-2
CASSEVTGELFF | TGCGCCAGCAGCGAGGTCACCGGGGAGCTGTTTTTT | . | . | TRBJ2-2 | TRBV5-1
CASSYRRGGTDTQYF | TGTGCCAGCAGTTACAGGCGGGGGGGCACAGATACGCAGTATTTT | . | TRBD2 | TRBJ2-3 | TRBV6-5
CASRNPTGEAFF | TGTGCCAGTAGGAACCCGACGGGGGAGGCTTTCTTT | . | . | TRBJ1-1 | TRBV19
CASSQDLTGRLVNEQFF | TGTGCCAGCAGCCAAGATCTTACCGGGAGGTTGGTCAATGAGCAGTTCTTC | few | TRBD2 | TRBJ2-1 | TRBV14
CASSPIEGAVEYGYTF | TGTGCCAGCAGCCCAATTGAGGGGGCTGTAGAATATGGCTACACCTTC | . | TRBD1 | TRBJ1-2 | TRBV9
CSVRGGEGKLFF | TGCAGCGTTCGTGGAGGGGAGGGAAAACTGTTTTTT | . | . | TRBJ1-4 | TRBV29-1
CASSPGLVSYEQYF | TGCGCCAGCAGTCCGGGACTAGTGTCCTACGAGCAGTACTTC | . | TRBD2 | TRBJ2-7 | TRBV10-1
CAIKEGSGNTIYF | TGTGCCATCAAGGAAGGCTCTGGAAACACCATATATTTT | . | . | TRBJ1-3 | TRBV10-3
CASSKGGGQDCSYEQYF | TGTGCCAGCAGCAAAGGGGGGGGACAGGATTGCTCCTACGAGCAGTACTTC | once | . | TRBJ2-7 | TRBV21-1